This T cell receptor (beta chain) was recovered during a study of T cell changes during pregnancy in multiple sclerosis. The data were produced by immunoSEQ multiplex PCR, yet TCRdb's version contains in-frame clones alone and is incomplete. This table holds around 85,000 clones, around 93% found once. Trimming removed 4 bases from V and 7 bases from J; junction bases left unmatched: 12. CDR3 length: 15 residues. The V gene's germline CDR1 is MGHRA and CDR2 YSYEKL. This chain links TRBV4-1 with TRBJ1-2; 7 positions match TRBD1. The source of this sequence is a female donor in good health, serving as a control in a pregnancy study. Some clones in this sample may be carry-over from other donors' samples. The sequences come from PBMCs, collected in the first trimester of pregnancy. CDR3: CASSPWTENRGGYTF. The CDR3 DNA follows: TGCGCCAGCAGCCCTTGGACGGAGAACAGGGGTGGCTACACCTTC.